A selection of T cell receptor beta chains follows, all from one sample in a study of T cells in Graves' hyperthyroidism and ophthalmopathy. Using its own MiXCR run on the multiplex PCR reads, TCRdb lists one record per CDR3 protein. The sample gives about 420,000 distinct CDR3 sequences, about an eighth of which show up once; approximately 5.3% is in the top ten. The sequenced sample consisted of blood. The receptors derive from a woman between 18 and 30 years old with Graves' hyperthyroidism. CDR3s include the opening cysteine and the closing phenylalanine or tryptophan. Fields, in order: clone size, J gene, D gene, V gene, CDR3 protein, CDR3 DNA. D genes are given only for firm matches. Size values are once, few and many counts, or a class for expanded clones, and some rows have none.

size: few
J: TRBJ2-3
D: -
V: TRBV19
CDR3: CASSIAAVSTDTQYF
DNA: TGTGCCAGTAGTATTGCGGCAGTTAGCACAGATACGCAGTATTTT

size: many
J: TRBJ1-2
D: -
V: TRBV29-1
CDR3: CSVEVPGTNNYGYTF
DNA: TGCAGCGTTGAAGTACCAGGAACCAATAACTATGGCTACACCTTC

size: many
J: TRBJ2-3
D: TRBD1
V: TRBV3-1
CDR3: CASSHSGTGKRGRTDTQYF
DNA: TGTGCCAGCAGCCACTCCGGGACAGGGAAGCGTGGTCGGACAGATACGCAGTATTTT

size: few
J: TRBJ1-2
D: -
V: TRBV7-9
CDR3: CASSFGGGDTF
DNA: TGTGCCAGCAGCTTCGGCGGGGGAGACACCTTC

size: -
J: TRBJ2-2
D: TRBD2
V: TRBV19
CDR3: CASSIGLAPNTGELFF
DNA: TGTGCCAGTAGTATTGGACTAGCGCCGAACACCGGGGAGCTGTTTTTT

size: few
J: TRBJ1-4
D: -
V: TRBV3-1
CDR3: CASSLSGQTRNEKLFF
DNA: TGTGCCAGCAGCCTTAGCGGGCAGACCCGAAATGAAAAACTGTTTTTT

size: many
J: TRBJ1-2
D: TRBD1
V: TRBV6-1
CDR3: CATNPSQGVAYGYTF
DNA: TGTGCCACCAATCCTTCTCAGGGGGTTGCCTATGGCTACACCTTC

size: once
J: TRBJ1-2
D: -
V: TRBV6-5
CDR3: CASSYSGTNYGYTF
DNA: TGTGCCAGCAGTTACTCTGGAACTAACTATGGCTACACCTTC

size: -
J: TRBJ1-1
D: -
V: TRBV7-2
CDR3: CASSLPLRYAEAFF
DNA: TGTGCCAGCAGCTTACCCCTACGGTACGCTGAAGCTTTCTTT

size: many
J: TRBJ2-3
D: -
V: TRBV9
CDR3: CASSVGGDSRIPDTQYF
DNA: TGTGCCAGCAGCGTAGGGGGGGACAGCAGGATCCCAGATACGCAGTATTTT

size: once
J: TRBJ2-1
D: -
V: TRBV9
CDR3: CASSASGVGGNEQFF
DNA: TGTGCCAGCAGCGCCTCAGGGGTCGGGGGCAATGAGCAGTTCTTC

size: few
J: TRBJ1-1
D: -
V: TRBV7-2
CDR3: CASSLLTHEAFF
DNA: TGTGCCAGCAGCTTACTCACACACGAAGCTTTCTTT

size: -
J: TRBJ1-5
D: TRBD1
V: TRBV4-1
CDR3: CASSRQGGGGVQPQHF
DNA: TGCGCCAGCAGCCGACAGGGCGGGGGAGGAGTTCAGCCCCAGCATTTT

size: few
J: TRBJ2-1
D: TRBD2
V: TRBV12-5
CDR3: CASGLVLAGRINEQFF
DNA: TGTGCTAGTGGTTTGGTACTCGCCGGGAGGATTAATGAGCAGTTCTTC

size: many
J: TRBJ1-5
D: -
V: TRBV20-1
CDR3: CSPTAGDQPQHF
DNA: TGCAGCCCCACCGCGGGTGATCAGCCCCAGCATTTT